Listed below are T cell receptor beta chains from one sample, sequenced in a study of blood T cells in healthy people across ages. TCRdb itself ran the 5' RACE reads through MiXCR, one entry per CDR3 protein. This sample has 750,000 to 950,000 distinct CDR3 sequences; roughly 24% occur once, and the top ten carry under 3%. The same sample was also used in a study of T cells of mothers and their children.

What was sequenced was blood. Receptors were obtained from a boy aged 5-17 years in good health. The CDR3 runs from the conserved cysteine through the conserved F or W. The D gene is left open where the match is weak. Some rows mark clone size as missing; the rest say once, few, many or name a class of expanded clone.

>NA|TRBV5-6|TRBJ2-2|few
TGTGCCAGCAGGTTGGACGCGAACACCGGGGAGCTGTTTTTT
CASRLDANTGELFF
>NA|TRBV28|TRBJ2-5|NA
TGTGCCAGCAGTTTACCCCAGCTTGAGACCCAGTACTTC
CASSLPQLETQYF
>NA|TRBV11-2|TRBJ1-6|few
TGTGCCAGCAGCGGGGGTTCACCCCTCCACTTT
CASSGGSPLHF
>TRBD1|TRBV7-9|TRBJ1-5|few
TGTGCCAGCAGCCAAGGGACAGGGAGCCCCAATCAGCCCCAGCATTTT
CASSQGTGSPNQPQHF
>TRBD2|TRBV12-5|TRBJ2-2|NA
TGTGCTAGTGGTTTCCCTACTAGCGCGACCGGGGAGCTGTTTTTT
CASGFPTSATGELFF
>TRBD1|TRBV6-1|TRBJ1-2|NA
TGTGCCAGCACTCCCCCGCCCGGGACAGCTAACTATGGCTACACCTTC
CASTPPPGTANYGYTF
>NA|TRBV4-1|TRBJ2-6|NA
TGCGCCAGCAGCCAGTATACTTCTGGGGCCAACGTCCTGACTTTC
CASSQYTSGANVLTF
>TRBD1|TRBV20-1|TRBJ2-1|NA
TGCAGTGCCCTTGCGTGGGACAGGAGATACAATGAGCAGTTCTTC
CSALAWDRRYNEQFF
>NA|TRBV5-1|TRBJ2-3|many
TGCGCCAGCAGTAAACAATCCCGGGTCGAAGATACGCAGTATTTT
CASSKQSRVEDTQYF
>NA|TRBV5-6|TRBJ1-1|few
TGTGCCAGCAGGTTTCAGAACACTGAAGCTTTCTTT
CASRFQNTEAFF
>NA|TRBV12-3/TRBV12-4|TRBJ2-3|NA
TGTGCCAGCAGTTGGACAGCGAGCGCAGATACGCAGTATTTT
CASSWTASADTQYF
>TRBD1|TRBV4-2|TRBJ1-4|NA
TGTGCCAGCAGCCAATTACAGGGGTTTGGTGAAAAACTGTTTTTT
CASSQLQGFGEKLFF
>TRBD2|TRBV10-2|TRBJ2-5|NA
TGCGCCAGCAGTGAGCCACGGACTAGCCAAGAGACCCAGTACTTC
CASSEPRTSQETQYF
>NA|TRBV20-1|TRBJ2-7|NA
TGCAGTGCCAACCGGGGCAGGGGTTACGAGCAGTACTTC
CSANRGRGYEQYF
>NA|TRBV12-3/TRBV12-4|TRBJ2-4|NA
TGTGCCAGCAGTTTACTAACCCGAGGGGACATTCAGTACTTC
CASSLLTRGDIQYF
>NA|TRBV7-9|TRBJ1-2|few
TGTGCCAGCAGCCTAGAGTGGGGGTCCTTC
CASSLEWGSF
>NA|TRBV7-7|TRBJ2-2|NA
TGTGCCAGCAGTCCTCCGAACACCAGGGAGCTGTTTTTT
CASSPPNTRELFF
>TRBD1|TRBV12-3/TRBV12-4|TRBJ2-7|few
TGTGCCAGCAGACCCGACAGGGATGAGCAGTACTTC
CASRPDRDEQYF
>NA|TRBV2|TRBJ1-4|NA
TGTGCCAGCAGTGAGGGGGGGGAAAAACTGTTTTTT
CASSEGGEKLFF
>NA|TRBV5-1|TRBJ1-5|few
TGCGCCAGCAGGGAGGGAGAGAGACAGCCCCAGCATTTT
CASREGERQPQHF
>TRBD1|TRBV6-5|TRBJ2-5|NA
TGTGCCAGCAGTGCGGACAGGCGTAGGGAGACCCAGTACTTC
CASSADRRRETQYF
>TRBD1|TRBV9|TRBJ1-1|NA
TGTGCCAGCAGCGGGGGACAGGGGGCGGACACTGAAGCTTTCTTT
CASSGGQGADTEAFF
>NA|TRBV11-3|TRBJ1-2|NA
TGTGCCAGCAGCTTCACAGAACGCTATGGCTACACCTTC
CASSFTERYGYTF
>NA|TRBV7-9|TRBJ2-5|few
TGTGCCAGCAGCTTAGATGAAGTACAAGAGACCCAGTACTTC
CASSLDEVQETQYF
>NA|TRBV20-1|TRBJ2-7|NA
TGCAGTGCTAGAGATGGAGGACAATTCCACGAGCAGTACTTC
CSARDGGQFHEQYF
>NA|TRBV6-5|TRBJ1-2|NA
TGTGCCAGCACCCCATCCGGGGGGACTCCCTATGGCTACACCTTC
CASTPSGGTPYGYTF
>NA|TRBV5-1|TRBJ2-5|many
TGCGCCAGCAGCTCACACAGGCGGGGCATACAAGAGACCCAGTACTTC
CASSSHRRGIQETQYF
>NA|TRBV13|TRBJ1-2|NA
TGTGCCAGCAGCTTGAAAGGGGCAGGGGATAGGTTTGGCTACACCTTC
CASSLKGAGDRFGYTF
>NA|TRBV5-5|TRBJ1-2|NA
TGTGCCAGCACACAAGAGGAGGGCACAGGGTATGGCTACACCTTC
CASTQEEGTGYGYTF
>NA|TRBV5-1|TRBJ2-1|few
TGCGCCAGCAGCCCGGGGGCGGACTCCTTCTACAATGAGCAGTTCTTC
CASSPGADSFYNEQFF
>NA|TRBV6-6|TRBJ2-7|once
TGTGCCAGCAGCCGGGACCTTCAACGGTACGAGCAGTACTTC
CASSRDLQRYEQYF
>NA|TRBV29-1|TRBJ2-7|NA
TGCAGCGTTGAAGGGTCCGGGGCAAACTACGAGCAGTACTTC
CSVEGSGANYEQYF
>TRBD2|TRBV20-1|TRBJ2-1|NA
TGCAGTGCTATAGTACTAGCGGGGCCCAATGAGCAGTTCTTC
CSAIVLAGPNEQFF
>TRBD1|TRBV7-9|TRBJ2-7|NA
TGTGCCAGCAGCCCCTCCGGGGTAGGGACAGCAACCTACGAGCAGTACTTC
CASSPSGVGTATYEQYF
>NA|TRBV6-4|TRBJ1-2|NA
TGTGCCAGCAGTGTAGAGGGACGGTGGTATGGCTACACCTTC
CASSVEGRWYGYTF
>TRBD1|TRBV7-6|TRBJ2-1|NA
TGTGCCAGCAGCGCCCGGCAGGGGGTTGACTACAATGAGCAGTTCTTC
CASSARQGVDYNEQFF
>NA|TRBV30|TRBJ2-7|few
TGTGCCTGGAGTCACAGGGTAAGCTACGAGCAGTACTTC
CAWSHRVSYEQYF
>NA|TRBV9|TRBJ2-5|NA
TGTGCCAGCAGCAGGACGCCCAGGGAGACCCAGTACTTC
CASSRTPRETQYF
>NA|TRBV12-3/TRBV12-4|TRBJ1-4|NA
TGTGCCAGCAGTTCCCGGGTTGACTGGGGGGAAAAACTGTTTTTT
CASSSRVDWGEKLFF
>TRBD1|TRBV10-3|TRBJ1-1|NA
TGTGCCATCAGTGAGAGACAGGGACAGGGGAACACTGAAGCTTTCTTT
CAISERQGQGNTEAFF
>TRBD2|TRBV11-2|TRBJ2-5|NA
TGTGCCAGCAGACTAGCGGGGGCTCGCCAAGGGACCCAGTACTTC
CASRLAGARQGTQYF
>NA|TRBV9|TRBJ2-5|NA
TGTGCCAGCAGCGTGACCCCTCAGGGGGGCCAAGAGACCCAGTACTTC
CASSVTPQGGQETQYF
>NA|TRBV5-1|TRBJ1-1|NA
TGCGCCAGCAGCTTGGCCGGTGGCTGGAACACTGAAGCTTTCTTT
CASSLAGGWNTEAFF
>NA|TRBV13|TRBJ1-2|few
TGTGCCAGCAGCTCGGGCAGGGGAGACTATGGCTACACCTTC
CASSSGRGDYGYTF
>TRBD2|TRBV5-1|TRBJ2-3|few
TGCGCCAGCAGCTCGGCCGGGACTAGTCAATATACGCAGTATTTT
CASSSAGTSQYTQYF
>NA|TRBV12-3/TRBV12-4|TRBJ2-5|NA
TGTGCCAGCAGGCTTGGCGGGGGCCTTGGGGAGACCCAGTACTTC
CASRLGGGLGETQYF
>TRBD1|TRBV5-1|TRBJ1-1|few
TGCGCCAGCAGCTTGGAGGAGGGGGCGGGCACTGAAGCTTTCTTT
CASSLEEGAGTEAFF
>TRBD1|TRBV12-3/TRBV12-4|TRBJ2-1|few
TGTGCCAGCAGTTTATCGCAGGGGGACTCCTACAATGAGCAGTTCTTC
CASSLSQGDSYNEQFF
>TRBD1|TRBV12-3/TRBV12-4|TRBJ1-4|few
TGTGCCAGCAGGACAGGGTCTAAGACTAATGAAAAACTGTTTTTT
CASRTGSKTNEKLFF
>TRBD2|TRBV20-1|TRBJ2-1|few
TGCAGTGGTAGCGGGGACTCCTCAGGGTATGAGCAGTTCTTC
CSGSGDSSGYEQFF
>TRBD1|TRBV7-6|TRBJ2-7|few
TGTGCCAGCAGCCGACAGGGGTCCTTGGTCTACGAGCAGTACTTC
CASSRQGSLVYEQYF
>NA|TRBV5-6|TRBJ2-7|NA
TGTGCCAGCAGCACCCCCAGGGGGGACACACCCTACGAGCAGTACTTC
CASSTPRGDTPYEQYF
>TRBD2|TRBV20-1|TRBJ2-5|NA
TGCAGTGCTAGAGATGCGGGAGCCTTAGAGACCCAGTACTTC
CSARDAGALETQYF
>NA|TRBV29-1|TRBJ2-5|few
TGCAGCGTCGAGACACGAGAGACCCAGTACTTC
CSVETRETQYF